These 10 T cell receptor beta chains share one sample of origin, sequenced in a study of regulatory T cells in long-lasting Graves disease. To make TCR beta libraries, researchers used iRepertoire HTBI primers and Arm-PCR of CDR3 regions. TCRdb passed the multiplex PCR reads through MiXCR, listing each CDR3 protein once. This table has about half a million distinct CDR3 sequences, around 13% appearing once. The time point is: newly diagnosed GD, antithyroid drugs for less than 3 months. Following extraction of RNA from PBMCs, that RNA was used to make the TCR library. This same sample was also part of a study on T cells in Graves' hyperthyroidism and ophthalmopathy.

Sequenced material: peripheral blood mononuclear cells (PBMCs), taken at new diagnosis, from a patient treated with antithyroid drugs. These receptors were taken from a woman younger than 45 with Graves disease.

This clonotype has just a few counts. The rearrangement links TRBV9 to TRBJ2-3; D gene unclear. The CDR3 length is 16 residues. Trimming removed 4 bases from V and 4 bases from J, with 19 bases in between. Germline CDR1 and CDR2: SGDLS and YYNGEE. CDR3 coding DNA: TGTGCCAGCAGCTCAGGTAACAAGGATTGGTCAGATACGCAGTATTTT. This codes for CASSSGNKDWSDTQYF.

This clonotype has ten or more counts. The CDR3 nucleotides are TGTGCCAGCAGCCCTACCACACCCAGGAGAAACTATGGCTACACCTTC. Residues: CASSPTTPRRNYGYTF. The V and J genes are TRBV7-8 and TRBJ1-2; D remains unclear. The CDR3 runs to 16 residues. V was pared by 5 bases and J by 2 bases, with 18 bases between. The germline V gene has CDR1 SGHVS and CDR2 FQNEAQ.

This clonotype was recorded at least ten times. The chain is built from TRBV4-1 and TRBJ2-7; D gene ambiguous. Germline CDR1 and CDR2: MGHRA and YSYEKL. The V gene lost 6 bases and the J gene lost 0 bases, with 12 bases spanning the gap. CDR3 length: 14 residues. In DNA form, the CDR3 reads TGCGCCAGCAGGAACCACCGGAACTCCTACGAGCAGTACTTC. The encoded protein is CASRNHRNSYEQYF.

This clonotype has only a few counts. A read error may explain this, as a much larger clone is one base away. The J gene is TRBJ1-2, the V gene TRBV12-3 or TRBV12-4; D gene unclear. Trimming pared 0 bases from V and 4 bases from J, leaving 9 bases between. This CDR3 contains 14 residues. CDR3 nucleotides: TGTGCCAGCAGTTTAGCGTCTGGAAGCTATGGCTACACCTTC. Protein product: CASSLASGSYGYTF.

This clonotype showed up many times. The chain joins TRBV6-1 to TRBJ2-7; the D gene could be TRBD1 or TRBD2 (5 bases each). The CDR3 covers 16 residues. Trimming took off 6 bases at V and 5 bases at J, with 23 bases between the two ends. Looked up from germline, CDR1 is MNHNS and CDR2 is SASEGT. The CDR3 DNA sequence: TGTGCCAGCAGCCGCGGTGGGGGTCGAGGGGTGAACGAGCAGTACTTC. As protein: CASSRGGGRGVNEQYF.

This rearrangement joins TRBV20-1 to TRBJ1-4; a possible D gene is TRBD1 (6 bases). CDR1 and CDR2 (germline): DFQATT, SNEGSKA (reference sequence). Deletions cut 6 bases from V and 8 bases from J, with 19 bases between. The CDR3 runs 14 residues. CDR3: CSADKTGQGEKLFF. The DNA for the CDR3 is TGCAGTGCAGATAAGACAGGCCAGGGAGAAAAACTGTTTTTT.

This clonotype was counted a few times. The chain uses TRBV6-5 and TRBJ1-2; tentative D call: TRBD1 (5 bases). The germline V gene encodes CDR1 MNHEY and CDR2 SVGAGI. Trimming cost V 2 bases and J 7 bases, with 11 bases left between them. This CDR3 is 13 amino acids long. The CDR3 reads CASSYDGAFGYTF. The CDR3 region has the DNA TGTGCCAGCAGTTACGATGGGGCCTTTGGCTACACCTTC.

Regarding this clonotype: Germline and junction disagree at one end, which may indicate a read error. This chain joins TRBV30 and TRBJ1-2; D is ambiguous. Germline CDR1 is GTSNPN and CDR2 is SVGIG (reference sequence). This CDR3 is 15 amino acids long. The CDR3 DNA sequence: TGTGCCTGGGGTCGGACGGATCATGGAGGAAATGGCTTCACCTTC. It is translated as CAWGRTDHGGNGFTF.

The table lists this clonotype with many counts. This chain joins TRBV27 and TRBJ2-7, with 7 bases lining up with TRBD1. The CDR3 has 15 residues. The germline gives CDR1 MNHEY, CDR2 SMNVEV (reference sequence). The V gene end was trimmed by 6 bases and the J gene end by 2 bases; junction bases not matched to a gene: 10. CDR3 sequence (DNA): TGTGCCAGCAGAGATTCCGGGACAGTAGCCTACGAGCAGTACTTC. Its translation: CASRDSGTVAYEQYF.

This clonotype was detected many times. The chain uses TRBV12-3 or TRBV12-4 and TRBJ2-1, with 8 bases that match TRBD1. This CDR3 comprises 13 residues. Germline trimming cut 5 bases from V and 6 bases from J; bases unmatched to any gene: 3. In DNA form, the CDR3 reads TGTGCCAGCAGTCCGGACAGGGCCAATGAGCAGTTCTTC. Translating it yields CASSPDRANEQFF.